Listed below are T cell receptor beta chains from one sample, sequenced in a study of post-analysis software for immune sequencing data. From the PCR reads, TCRdb called clonotypes with MiXCR, one entry per CDR3 protein. The table has fewer than 600,000 distinct CDR3 sequences, approximately 45% seen once. Sequences were obtained from blood. Receptors originate from a girl aged 5-17 years with multiple sclerosis. Both conserved end residues are part of each CDR3. D genes are given only for firm matches. Expanded clones get a size class; other rows say once, few or many, or leave the size out.

j_call: TRBJ1-2
clone_size: -
d_call: -
v_call: TRBV29-1
cdr3_nt: TGCAGCGTTCCTACCGGGCCCTTCTCTTCCCCGAGGGGCTACACCTTC
cdr3_aa: CSVPTGPFSSPRGYTF

j_call: TRBJ2-1
clone_size: -
d_call: TRBD1
v_call: TRBV20-1
cdr3_nt: TGCAGTGCTATCCCCGGCGGACAGGGAGTGAGGTTCTTC
cdr3_aa: CSAIPGGQGVRFF

j_call: TRBJ2-1
clone_size: -
d_call: -
v_call: TRBV12-3/TRBV12-4
cdr3_nt: TGTGCCAGCACCAAAAAGGAGGCTGAGCAGTTCTTC
cdr3_aa: CASTKKEAEQFF

j_call: TRBJ1-1
clone_size: few
d_call: -
v_call: TRBV20-1
cdr3_nt: TGCAGTGCCACCCGGGCCGGGGACACTGAAGCTTTCTTT
cdr3_aa: CSATRAGDTEAFF

j_call: TRBJ1-2
clone_size: -
d_call: TRBD1
v_call: TRBV10-3
cdr3_nt: TGTGCCATCAGTGAGAAGGGGACAGCTACTAACTATGGCTACACCTTC
cdr3_aa: CAISEKGTATNYGYTF

j_call: TRBJ2-1
clone_size: -
d_call: TRBD2
v_call: TRBV10-3
cdr3_nt: TGTGCCACCCATTCCACTAGCGGGCCCTACAATGAGCAGTTCTTC
cdr3_aa: CATHSTSGPYNEQFF

j_call: TRBJ2-1
clone_size: -
d_call: TRBD1
v_call: TRBV28
cdr3_nt: TGTGCCAGCAGTAAGGGACAGGCGGACAATGAGCAGTTCTTC
cdr3_aa: CASSKGQADNEQFF

j_call: TRBJ1-5
clone_size: -
d_call: -
v_call: TRBV20-1
cdr3_nt: TGCAGTGCTAGCACGGGGCCCAGCGATCAGCCCCAGCATTTT
cdr3_aa: CSASTGPSDQPQHF

j_call: TRBJ2-4
clone_size: -
d_call: -
v_call: TRBV20-1
cdr3_nt: TGCAGTGCTCCCCCCGGACTCTCCAAAGACATTCAGTACTTC
cdr3_aa: CSAPPGLSKDIQYF

j_call: TRBJ2-7
clone_size: once
d_call: -
v_call: TRBV29-1
cdr3_nt: TGCAGCGCCGGGGAGGGGGGCTACGAGCAGTACTTC
cdr3_aa: CSAGEGGYEQYF

j_call: TRBJ2-3
clone_size: -
d_call: TRBD2
v_call: TRBV5-5
cdr3_nt: TGTGCCAGCAGCGCACAGAGGGCGGGAGGTACGCAGTATTTT
cdr3_aa: CASSAQRAGGTQYF

j_call: TRBJ2-7
clone_size: -
d_call: -
v_call: TRBV28
cdr3_nt: TGTGCCAGCAGCGGGAGAATAGGGTCTTACGAGCAGTACTTC
cdr3_aa: CASSGRIGSYEQYF

j_call: TRBJ2-1
clone_size: -
d_call: -
v_call: TRBV7-2
cdr3_nt: TGTGCCAGCAGCCCCTCTTCCTCGACATACAATGAGCAGTTCTTC
cdr3_aa: CASSPSSSTYNEQFF

j_call: TRBJ2-1
clone_size: -
d_call: -
v_call: TRBV7-2
cdr3_nt: TGTGCCAGCAGCGCCCCGCCGGAGGACCCATTTAACAATGAGCAGTTCTTC
cdr3_aa: CASSAPPEDPFNNEQFF

j_call: TRBJ2-1
clone_size: -
d_call: -
v_call: TRBV7-9
cdr3_nt: TGTGCCAGCAGCCTAAGAAGCGGCCCCAGCTCCTACAATGAGCAGTTCTTC
cdr3_aa: CASSLRSGPSSYNEQFF

j_call: TRBJ2-4
clone_size: -
d_call: -
v_call: TRBV5-1
cdr3_nt: TGCGCCAGCAGCTTGGCGGGTATGTCAGGATCACGGGGGTTGACCAAAAACATTCAGTACTTC
cdr3_aa: CASSLAGMSGSRGLTKNIQYF

j_call: TRBJ2-7
clone_size: few
d_call: -
v_call: TRBV20-1
cdr3_nt: TGCAGTGCTAGAGCACTGACAGAAAACGAGCAGTACTTC
cdr3_aa: CSARALTENEQYF

j_call: TRBJ2-7
clone_size: -
d_call: -
v_call: TRBV28
cdr3_nt: TGTGCCAGCAGGCGACCGGGATTGTTCTCCTACGAGCAGTACTTC
cdr3_aa: CASRRPGLFSYEQYF

j_call: TRBJ2-1
clone_size: -
d_call: -
v_call: TRBV10-3
cdr3_nt: TGTGCCATCAGTGAATTGCGGTCCAATGAGCAGTTCTTC
cdr3_aa: CAISELRSNEQFF

j_call: TRBJ2-4
clone_size: -
d_call: -
v_call: TRBV30
cdr3_nt: TGTGCCTGGAGTGTGGGGTCCAAAAACATTCAGTACTTC
cdr3_aa: CAWSVGSKNIQYF

j_call: TRBJ2-5
clone_size: -
d_call: -
v_call: TRBV29-1
cdr3_nt: TGCAGCGTTGAAGATCGGCCAAGGAGGTGGGAGACCCAGTACTTC
cdr3_aa: CSVEDRPRRWETQYF

j_call: TRBJ2-1
clone_size: few
d_call: TRBD2
v_call: TRBV29-1
cdr3_nt: TGCAGCGTTGAAGGAGCTAGCGGGGTTGCTTACAATGAGCAGTTCTTC
cdr3_aa: CSVEGASGVAYNEQFF

j_call: TRBJ2-1
clone_size: -
d_call: -
v_call: TRBV10-3
cdr3_nt: TGTGCCACCAGCCTGGACAGAGACAATGAGCAGTTCTTC
cdr3_aa: CATSLDRDNEQFF

j_call: TRBJ2-7
clone_size: -
d_call: -
v_call: TRBV25-1
cdr3_nt: TGTGCCAGCATGGTGGAGGGGGCTTTCTCCTACGAGCAGTACTTC
cdr3_aa: CASMVEGAFSYEQYF

j_call: TRBJ2-5
clone_size: -
d_call: TRBD2
v_call: TRBV10-3
cdr3_nt: TGTGCCATCAGCAGGACTAGCGGGAGAGAGGAGACCCAGTACTTC
cdr3_aa: CAISRTSGREETQYF

j_call: TRBJ2-1
clone_size: once
d_call: TRBD1
v_call: TRBV6-2/TRBV6-3
cdr3_nt: TGTGCCAGTTTACAGGGGAACTACAATGAGCAGTTCTTC
cdr3_aa: CASLQGNYNEQFF

j_call: TRBJ1-2
clone_size: -
d_call: TRBD1
v_call: TRBV28
cdr3_nt: TGTGCCAGCAGTTTATGGCAACAGGGGGCGGGGGATGGCTACACCTTC
cdr3_aa: CASSLWQQGAGDGYTF

j_call: TRBJ2-7
clone_size: -
d_call: TRBD1
v_call: TRBV15
cdr3_nt: TGTGCCGCCAGCCCGACAGGGCACGAGCAGTACTTC
cdr3_aa: CAASPTGHEQYF

j_call: TRBJ2-7
clone_size: -
d_call: TRBD1
v_call: TRBV29-1
cdr3_nt: TGCAGCGTTGAAGACCCGGGACAGGGGGACGAGCAGTACTTC
cdr3_aa: CSVEDPGQGDEQYF

j_call: TRBJ2-4
clone_size: -
d_call: TRBD2
v_call: TRBV4-2
cdr3_nt: TGTGCCAGCAGCCAATTAGGACTAGCGGGAGTTCTGTACTTC
cdr3_aa: CASSQLGLAGVLYF

j_call: TRBJ1-2
clone_size: -
d_call: TRBD1
v_call: TRBV20-1
cdr3_nt: TGCAGTGCGAGACAGGGCACCTCCTATGGCTACACCTTC
cdr3_aa: CSARQGTSYGYTF

j_call: TRBJ2-4
clone_size: -
d_call: TRBD2
v_call: TRBV5-6
cdr3_nt: TGTGCCAGCAGCCTCCCGGGACTAGCAGTAAATACCAAAAGCATTCAGTACTTC
cdr3_aa: CASSLPGLAVNTKSIQYF

j_call: TRBJ2-7
clone_size: -
d_call: -
v_call: TRBV15
cdr3_nt: TGTGCCACCAGCAGAGTTAGGAGCCTTTCCTACGAGCAGTACTTC
cdr3_aa: CATSRVRSLSYEQYF

j_call: TRBJ1-6
clone_size: few
d_call: TRBD1
v_call: TRBV27
cdr3_nt: TGTGCCAGCAGCCAATCCATCGGGACAGCTTATAATTCACCCCTCCACTTT
cdr3_aa: CASSQSIGTAYNSPLHF

j_call: TRBJ2-7
clone_size: -
d_call: TRBD1
v_call: TRBV28
cdr3_nt: TGTGCCAGCACGACAGGGGGCGGGTACGAGCAGTACTTC
cdr3_aa: CASTTGGGYEQYF

j_call: TRBJ2-5
clone_size: -
d_call: TRBD2
v_call: TRBV6-1
cdr3_nt: TGTGCCAGCAGTGAGATAGGAGGACTAGCGGGGTACTTC
cdr3_aa: CASSEIGGLAGYF